These T cell receptor beta chains were read from a single sample in a study of T cell responses to AZD1222 COVID-19 vaccine. Assay used: immunoSEQ multiplex PCR; TCRdb lists only in-frame clones, some missing. This table holds 150,000 or so clones, 85% to 95% found once. This sample comprised peripheral blood, obtained on day 0 of AZD1222 vaccination. These receptors were taken from an adult in good health. The CDR3 runs from the conserved cysteine through the conserved F or W. The D gene is left open where the match is weak. A row's size may be missing; if present it is once, few, many or a size class.

once	TRBV15	NA	TRBJ1-1	CATSSREQMNTEAFF	TGTGCCACCAGCAGTCGGGAGCAAATGAACACTGAAGCTTTCTTT
NA	TRBV5-1	TRBD2	TRBJ2-1	CASSIERGTYNEQFF	TGCGCCAGCAGCATAGAGCGGGGGACCTACAATGAGCAGTTCTTC
NA	TRBV7-8	TRBD2	TRBJ2-3	CASSFVSRLAGGASTDTQYF	TGTGCCAGCAGCTTCGTATCGAGACTAGCGGGGGGAGCTAGCACAGATACGCAGTATTTT
once	TRBV11-3	NA	TRBJ1-5	CASSSRTADRPNQPQHF	TGTGCCAGCAGCTCACGGACAGCAGACCGTCCCAATCAGCCCCAGCATTTT
NA	TRBV2	TRBD2	TRBJ2-5	CASRVGSGQETQYF	TGTGCCAGCAGGGTGGGTAGCGGGCAAGAGACCCAGTACTTC
once	TRBV28	TRBD1	TRBJ2-7	CASRDGTVGLYEQYF	TGTGCCAGCAGGGATGGGACAGTGGGCCTCTACGAGCAGTACTTC
NA	TRBV6-5	NA	TRBJ1-4	CASSYSGESEKLFF	TGTGCCAGCAGTTACTCGGGCGAGAGTGAAAAACTGTTTTTT
NA	TRBV28	NA	TRBJ1-2	CASRLMGGRSHSYGYTF	TGTGCCAGCAGACTTATGGGGGGACGGTCCCACTCCTATGGCTACACCTTC
NA	TRBV5-6	NA	TRBJ1-1	CASSWAGSGNTEAFF	TGTGCCAGCAGCTGGGCCGGAAGTGGGAACACTGAAGCTTTCTTT
NA	TRBV30	NA	TRBJ1-4	CAWSRALNEKLFF	TGTGCCTGGAGCCGGGCCCTTAATGAAAAACTGTTTTTT
once	TRBV28	NA	TRBJ2-7	CASSLDEVSYEQYF	TGTGCCAGCAGTTTGGATGAAGTATCCTACGAGCAGTACTTC
NA	TRBV5-1	NA	TRBJ2-2	CASSFRAEGTGELFF	TGCGCCAGCAGCTTCCGGGCGGAAGGGACCGGGGAGCTGTTTTTT
NA	TRBV5-8	NA	TRBJ1-1	CASSLVGGLNTEAFF	TGTGCCAGCAGCTTGGTAGGGGGATTGAACACTGAAGCTTTCTTT
NA	TRBV10-3	NA	TRBJ2-1	CATYRSGDEQFF	TGTGCCACCTACCGCTCCGGGGATGAGCAGTTCTTC
NA	TRBV7-8	TRBD1	TRBJ1-2	CASSVGQNYGYTF	TGTGCCAGCAGCGTGGGACAGAACTATGGCTACACCTTC
NA	TRBV3-1/TRBV3-2	NA	TRBJ1-5	CASSSRRLSNQPQHF	TGTGCCAGCAGCTCTCGTCGGCTTAGCAATCAGCCCCAGCATTTT
once	TRBV5-1	NA	TRBJ1-2	CASSLGNRDKGIYGYTF	TGCGCCAGCAGCTTGGGGAATCGGGACAAGGGAATCTATGGCTACACCTTC
NA	TRBV5-1	TRBD2	TRBJ2-1	CASSPGTSGGSPTFF	TGCGCCAGCAGCCCTGGGACTAGCGGGGGGAGCCCAACGTTCTTC
NA	TRBV5-1	TRBD1	TRBJ1-5	CASSLGGTGGSSGPQHF	TGCGCCAGCAGCTTGGGTGGGACAGGGGGCTCCTCAGGGCCCCAGCATTTT
NA	TRBV7-9	TRBD1	TRBJ1-5	CASSPNGTGGGQPQHF	TGTGCCAGCAGCCCAAACGGGACAGGGGGCGGTCAGCCCCAGCATTTT
NA	TRBV25-1	TRBD1	TRBJ2-2	CASSKQGARAGELFF	TGTGCCAGCAGTAAACAGGGGGCGCGTGCCGGGGAGCTGTTTTTT
NA	TRBV19	TRBD2	TRBJ2-3	CASSWWEGSTDTQYF	TGTGCCAGTAGTTGGTGGGAGGGAAGCACAGATACGCAGTATTTT
NA	TRBV28	TRBD1	TRBJ2-3	CASSSFSGQGYTDTQYF	TGTGCCAGCAGTTCCTTTTCGGGACAGGGGTACACAGATACGCAGTATTTT
NA	TRBV27	NA	TRBJ2-1	CASRGSEQTDNEQFF	TGTGCCAGCAGGGGGTCGGAGCAGACAGACAATGAGCAGTTCTTC
NA	TRBV19	NA	TRBJ1-1	CASSIDRTTEAFF	TGTGCCAGTAGTATCGACAGGACGACTGAAGCTTTCTTT
once	TRBV6-6	NA	TRBJ1-5	CASSPRGQPQHF	TGTGCCAGCAGTCCCAGGGGTCAGCCCCAGCATTTT